Sequencing of this T cell receptor beta chain was carried out in a study of naive and memory T cell subsets. Four PCR rounds used nested alpha and beta constant region primers plus the SP2 primer. Blood and skin TCR RNA was reverse transcribed with alpha and beta constant primers. TCRdb redid the calling of the 5' RACE reads with MiXCR, one entry per CDR3 protein. The sample lists roughly 48,000 distinct CDR3 sequences; approximately 4.5% were seen once. Per the germline V gene, CDR1 is PRHDT and CDR2 is FYEKMQ (reference sequence). The CDR3 length is 15 residues. V gave up 0 bases and J gave up 4 bases; unmatched junction bases: 1. This clonotype was picked up many times. TCR cDNA received a 3' ligated oligonucleotide that carried a UMI. Adult healthy volunteers gave 2.5 ml peripheral blood for whole-blood RNA. Input was about 1 to 1,100 ng of DNase-treated total RNA without cell sorting.

The chain uses TRBV13 and TRBJ2-1; 9 nucleotides align to TRBD2. This TCR was sampled from a female donor in good health. CDR3 residues: CASSLGTSGYNEQFF. CDR3 nucleotide sequence: TGTGCCAGCAGCTTAGGGACTAGCGGTTACAATGAGCAGTTCTTC.